The 18 T cell receptor beta chains below were found in one sample sequenced in a study of CD8+CD57+ T cells in acquired aplastic anemia. The template used for profiling TCR beta VDJ and CDR3 was genomic DNA. TCRdb itself ran the reads through MiXCR, one entry per CDR3 protein. The repertoire holds approximately 200,000 distinct CDR3 sequences, with about half as singletons. Patients sequenced had flow cytometry evidence of CD8+CD57+ cell expansion. Sequenced: sorted CD4+, CD8+, or CD8+CD57+ T cells (not recorded which) from PBMCs. Source of these receptors: a human donor with aplastic anemia.

A word on this clonotype: A much larger clone differs from this one at a single base, so this may be a read error. This chain uses TRBV19 with TRBJ1-1; D is unresolved. The CDR3 length is 14 residues. Germline CDR1 reads LNHDA; CDR2 reads SQIVND (reference sequence). The DNA for the CDR3 is TGTGCCAGCCGGAGTCGGGTGATGAACGCTGAAGCTTTCTTT. Translation: CASRSRVMNAEAFF.

This clonotype has a handful of counts. This rearrangement joins TRBV7-3 to TRBJ1-1; D gene unclear. There are 12 residues in the CDR3. V gave up 5 bases and J gave up 3 bases, with 7 bases separating them. Germline loops: CDR1 SGHTA, CDR2 FQGTGA. This CDR3 is CASSVGDTEAFF. CDR3 coding DNA: TGTGCCAGCAGCGTAGGCGACACTGAAGCTTTCTTT.

About this clonotype itself: A much larger clonotype is one base distant, so this may be a read error. The V and J genes are TRBV7-2 and TRBJ2-7; 8 positions match TRBD1. Germline V CDR1 and CDR2: SGHTA, FQGNSA. The CDR3 has 14 residues. CDR3 sequence reads: CASSQGTGPYGQYF. Here the CDR3 DNA reads TGTGCCAGCTCACAGGGGACAGGCCCCTACGGGCAGTACTTC.

This clonotype appeared many times. The rearrangement joins TRBV19 to TRBJ1-5; weak D call: TRBD1 (5 bases). The CDR3 length is 13 residues. The germline gives CDR1 LNHDA, CDR2 SQIVND (reference sequence). Trimming removed 6 bases at V and 0 bases at J, with 6 bases between. As DNA, the CDR3 is TGTGCCAGTAGCAGGGCTAGCAATCAGCCCCAGCATTTT. Residues: CASSRASNQPQHF.

This clonotype showed up just once. The rearrangement uses TRBV7-6 and TRBJ1-4; D not certain. V lost 1 base and J lost 5, with 8 bases in between. The CDR3 is 14 residues long. Germline lookup yields CDR1 SGHVS and CDR2 FNYEAQ. In nucleotides, the CDR3 is TGTGCCAGCAGCTTAGGTTCGGGGAATGAAAAACTGTTTTTT. It translates to CASSLGSGNEKLFF.

V is TRBV12-5 and J is TRBJ1-2, with TRBD1 as a possible D gene (6 bases). The CDR3 length is 14 residues. Germline V gene lookup returns CDR1 LGHNT and CDR2 FRNRAP. V lost 6 bases to trimming and J lost 8 bases, with 19 bases between them. The CDR3 protein is CASGPAPGASGYTF. In DNA, the CDR3 is TGTGCTAGTGGACCAGCCCCAGGGGCAAGCGGCTACACCTTC.

This clonotype was observed at least ten times. The V and J genes are TRBV9 and TRBJ2-2, with 7 bases aligning to TRBD1. CDR1 and CDR2 (germline): SGDLS, YYNGEE. The CDR3 runs to 16 residues. Trimming took 3 bases from V and 6 from J; bases not matched to a gene: 11. The CDR3 sequence is CASSATWDSRAGELFF. DNA for the CDR3: TGTGCCAGCAGCGCCACTTGGGACAGTCGGGCCGGGGAGCTGTTTTTT.

With regard to this clonotype: Possible read error: a much larger clone is one base away. The chain is built from TRBV12-3 or TRBV12-4 and TRBJ1-1; D uncertain. The CDR3 is made up of 11 amino acids. This CDR3 reads CASTKNTEASF. For the CDR3, the DNA is TGTGCCAGCACCAAGAACACTGAAGCTTCCTTT.

Only one count was recorded for this clonotype. The chain employs TRBV25-1 and TRBJ2-7; D unresolved. Germline loops: CDR1 MGHDK, CDR2 SYGVNS. This CDR3 has 12 amino acids. Trimming shortened V by 3 bases and J by 6 bases, and 9 bases separated the two germline ends. CDR3 in DNA: TGTGCCAGCAGTGACTCGATCGGCGAGCAGTACTTC. Its protein is CASSDSIGEQYF.

Ten or more counts support this clonotype. The chain joins TRBV5-1 to TRBJ1-1; 7 nucleotides align to TRBD1. Germline CDR1 reads SGHRS; CDR2 reads YFSETQ. J was trimmed by 6 bases and V by 0 bases; bases with no gene match: 5. This CDR3 is built from 14 residues. CDR3 nucleotides: TGCGCCAGCAGCTTGGAGGGGGCAGGTCCTGAAGCTTTCTTT. The encoded protein is CASSLEGAGPEAFF.

The rearrangement joins TRBV15 to TRBJ1-1; the D is unclear. The V and J ends lost 0 bases and 8 bases respectively, with 10 bases between them. Germline loops: CDR1 LNHNV, CDR2 YYDKDF (reference sequence). There are 13 residues in the CDR3. The CDR3 nucleotides are TGTGCCACCAGCAGAGACAACGGAGACGAAGCTTTCTTT. It encodes CATSRDNGDEAFF.

This clonotype was detected many times. The chain recombines TRBV20-1 with TRBJ1-6; D is uncertain. V lost 5 bases and J lost 14, with 19 bases in between. The CDR3 is 13 amino acids. The germline V gene has CDR1 DFQATT and CDR2 SNEGSKA (reference sequence). The CDR3 spells CSAPTSGSRALHF. CDR3 DNA sequence: TGCAGTGCTCCAACCTCCGGGAGCCGAGCCCTCCACTTT.

This sequence joins TRBV5-1 and TRBJ2-1; TRBD2 matches at 11 bases. CDR3 length equals 15 residues. V dropped 5 bases and J dropped 6; count of bases not matched to a gene: 7. The germline gives CDR1 SGHRS, CDR2 YFSETQ. The CDR3 protein is CASSKLAGDTNEQFF. CDR3 nucleotide sequence: TGCGCCAGCAGTAAACTAGCGGGAGACACCAATGAGCAGTTCTTC. The variable domain in full, with the rest retrieved from reference TRBV5-1 and TRBJ2-1, is KAGVTQTPRYLIKTRGQQVTLSCSPISGHRSVSWYQQTPGQGLQFLFEYFSETQRNKGNFPGRFSGRQFSNSRSEMNVSTLELGDSALYLCASSKLAGDTNEQFFGPGTRLTVL.

CDR3 protein: CASSETDSYEQYF. CDR3 in DNA: TGCGCCAGCAGTGAGACAGACTCCTACGAGCAGTACTTC. V and J are TRBV10-2 and TRBJ2-7, with no clear D. CDR1 is WSHSY, CDR2 SAAADI, per germline. The CDR3 extends over 13 amino acids. V shed 2 bases and J shed 0 bases, with 5 bases lying between them.

The chain is built from TRBV20-1 and TRBJ2-7, with a possible D match to TRBD2 (6 bases). The ends were cut back, 2 bases at V and 3 bases at J, with 20 bases in the middle. The V gene's germline CDR1 is DFQATT and CDR2 SNEGSKA (reference sequence). CDR3 length: 16 residues. The CDR3 nucleotides read TGCAGTGCTAGATCGAGTGGGGGGACGGAGCTCTACGAGCAGTACTTC. It codes for CSARSSGGTELYEQYF.

This clonotype was counted ten times or more. The V gene is TRBV20-1, the J gene TRBJ1-2; the D is unclear. V lost 4 bases and J 2 bases, leaving 20 bases between the germline ends. Germline CDR1 and CDR2: DFQATT and SNEGSKA (reference sequence). The CDR3 is 16 amino acids. The DNA for the CDR3 is TGCAGTGCTATTAATTTCCGGGTTTTGGAAAACTATGGCTACACCTTC. It codes for CSAINFRVLENYGYTF.

The chain joins TRBV10-1 to TRBJ2-1; D may be TRBD2 (6 bases). The CDR3 runs to 13 residues. V gave up 1 base and J gave up 10 bases, with 11 bases separating them. Germline-derived CDR1 and CDR2 are WNHNN and SYGVQD (reference sequence). CDR3 in DNA: TGCGCCAGCAGTGAGTTGTCGGAGGGGGAGCAGTTCTTC. Residues: CASSELSEGEQFF.

This clonotype has ten or more counts. V usage is TRBV19 and J usage is TRBJ2-3; no clear D gene. V was clipped by 4 bases and J by 2 bases, with 13 bases between them. This CDR3 comprises 15 residues. CDR1 LNHDA and CDR2 SQIVND come from the germline V gene (reference sequence). The CDR3 DNA is TGTGCCAGTAGTAGCGCCTCCGCGTCCACAGATACGCAGTATTTT. This translates into CASSSASASTDTQYF. Full variable domain (missing parts from reference TRBV19 and TRBJ2-3): DGGITQSPKYLFRKEGQNVTLSCEQNLNHDAMYWYRQDPGQGLRLIYYSQIVNDFQKGDIAEGYSVSREKKESFPLTVTSAQKNPTAFYLCASSSASASTDTQYFGPGTRLTVL.